This passage covers 24 T cell receptor beta chains from one sample sequenced in a study of tumor-infiltrating lymphocytes in primary liver carcinoma. Investigators took RNA and DNA out together from roughly 20-30 mg of unsorted bulk tissue. A primer matching the constant region was used to make TCR beta cDNA from 450 to 500 ng of total RNA. Employing slightly modified ARM-PCR, three nested multiplex PCR rounds were run, and these gave rise to the TCR beta libraries. The first two PCR rounds, around 11 cycles each, used TRBV1-TRBV30 forward primers and a C-beta reverse primer. One entry per CDR3 protein, called by TCRdb with MiXCR from the multiplex PCR reads. The data contain about 120,000 distinct CDR3 sequences, 65% to 75% of them seen just once; the ten biggest clones take up over 7.5%. Material: tumor-adjacent normal liver tissue. Receptor source: a woman aged 55-70 years with primary liver carcinoma and hepatitis B virus infection.

Remarks on this clonotype: A much bigger clone sits one base away, suggesting this may be a read error. The genes are TRBV6-6 and TRBJ2-7; maybe TRBD2 (8 bases). This CDR3 is built from 15 residues. Germline V gene lookup returns CDR1 MNHNY and CDR2 SVGAGI (reference sequence). Trimming shortened V by 10 bases and J by 2 bases, and 21 bases separated the two germline ends. The chain's CDR3 is CANTPGTAGAYEQYF. The CDR3 DNA reads as TGTGCCAACACCCCCGGGACAGCGGGAGCCTACGAGCAGTACTTC.

This clonotype occurred a few times. Just one base apart from a much larger clone, this may be a read error. The chain couples TRBV5-1 to TRBJ2-1; the D gene is possibly TRBD2 (6 bases). This CDR3 is 15 amino acids long. The germline CDR1 and CDR2 sequences are SGHRS and YFSETQ. CDR3 sequence: CASSLGGDGNNEQLF. For the CDR3, the DNA is TGCGCCAGCAGCTTGGGGGGGGACGGCAACAATGAGCAGCTCTTC.

At least ten counts were recorded for this clonotype. Written as DNA, the CDR3 is TGTGCCAGCAGCCCTGACAGGGGGCTCGGAAAACTGTTTTTT. Its protein product is CASSPDRGLGKLFF. The gene calls are TRBV14 and TRBJ1-4; 10 bases map to TRBD1. Germline-derived CDR1 and CDR2 are SGHDN and FVKESK. The trim removed 4 bases at V and 10 bases at J, leaving 6 bases unmatched. The length of the CDR3 is 14 residues.

On this clonotype: A junction boundary mismatches the germline segment, possibly from a read error. The chain joins TRBV5-4 to TRBJ1-2, with TRBD1 matching 7 bases. CDR1 and CDR2 (germline): SGHNT, YYREEE (reference sequence). CDR3 length: 14 residues. CDR3 region: CASSPFDRVASYTF. DNA for the CDR3: TGCGCCAGCAGCCCCTTCGACAGGGTGGCTAGCTACACCTTC.

This clonotype was counted many times. The chain is built from TRBV14 and TRBJ2-3; 12 positions match TRBD2. With V trimmed by 0 bases and J by 7 bases, 5 bases remained unmatched. This CDR3 region has 16 residues. Germline V gene sequence: CDR1 SGHDN, CDR2 FVKESK. This CDR3 reads CASSQDSTSGRNTQYF. Here the CDR3 DNA reads TGTGCCAGCAGCCAAGACTCGACTAGCGGGAGAAATACGCAGTATTTT.

In this sample, this clonotype turned up a few times. A much more abundant neighbour one base away suggests this may be a read error. In DNA, the CDR3 is TGTACCAGCAGCTCGGGGCGACAGGGGCTGGAGACCCAGTACTTC. Protein: CTSSSGRQGLETQYF. The V and J genes are TRBV5-6 and TRBJ2-5; TRBD1 agrees at 8 bases. This CDR3 comprises 15 residues. Germline V gene sequence: CDR1 SGHDT, CDR2 YYEEEE.

Worth noting for this clonotype: It may be a read error: a sequence one base away is much more abundant. The V gene is TRBV12-5, the J gene TRBJ2-7, with 10 nucleotides matching TRBD1. There are 13 residues in the CDR3. The germline gives CDR1 LGHNT, CDR2 FRNRAP. The CDR3 sequence: CTGGLDRGYEQYF. CDR3 coding DNA: TGTACTGGTGGTTTGGACAGGGGGTACGAGCAGTACTTC.

A note on this clonotype: The junction departs from germline at one end; a sequencing error may be responsible. The DNA of the CDR3 is TGTACCAGCAGTGCCCCACTCCCGCAACAGGGGGTTTCACCCCTCCACTTT. Protein: CTSSAPLPQQGVSPLHF. The genes are TRBV6-4 and TRBJ1-6; TRBD1 agrees at 8 bases. Germline lookup yields CDR1 MRHNA and CDR2 SNTAGT. The CDR3 extends over 17 amino acids.

As concerns this clonotype: A junction end diverges from the germline sequence, so it may reflect a read error. This chain joins TRBV6-6 and TRBJ2-1, with D perhaps being TRBD1 or TRBD2 (5 bases each). TRBJ2-7 explains the end of the DNA better; the J call may be wrong. The CDR3 loop spans 11 amino acids. Germline CDR1 reads MNHNY; CDR2 reads SVGAGI (reference sequence). CDR3 nucleotide sequence: TGTGTCAGCAGTTCGGGACCAGAGCAGTACTTC. It yields the protein CVSSSGPEQYF.

There are many counts of this clonotype. The V and J genes are TRBV28 and TRBJ2-4, with D perhaps matching TRBD1 or TRBD2 (5 bases each). Trimming took off 6 bases at V and 13 bases at J, with 19 bases between the two ends. The CDR3 loop spans 13 amino acids. Germline values: CDR1 MDHEN, CDR2 SYDVKM. The DNA of the CDR3 is TGTGCCAGCAGCGCTCCAAGGGGAGAGGTACAGTACTTC. The encoded protein is CASSAPRGEVQYF. The full variable domain, rest sourced from reference TRBV28 and TRBJ2-4, is DVKVTQSSRYLVKRTGEKVFLECVQDMDHENMFWYRQDPGLGLRLIYFSYDVKMKEKGDIPEGYSVSREKKERFSLILESASTNQTSMYLCASSAPRGEVQYFGAGTRLSVL.

Comment on this clonotype: One end of the junction fails to match germline, which may point to a read error. The chain uses TRBV5-4 and TRBJ2-2; 11 bases agree with TRBD2. The CDR3 covers 16 residues. Germline assignment: CDR1 SGHNT and CDR2 YYREEE (reference sequence). CDR3 coding DNA: TGTGTCAGCAGCTTGTTACTAGCGGGAGACACAGGGGAGCTGTTTTTT. Translation: CVSSLLLAGDTGELFF.

The sample holds many counts of this clonotype. The chain is built from TRBV6-5 and TRBJ2-7; 7 bases map to TRBD1. The V segment lost 0 bases and the J segment 1 base; nucleotides outside the gene matches: 0. This CDR3 region has 14 residues. The germline CDR1 and CDR2 sequences are MNHEY and SVGAGI. The DNA of the CDR3 is TGTGCCAGCAGTTACTCACAGGGGTCCTACGAGCAGTACTTC. This encodes CASSYSQGSYEQYF.

This clonotype was detected only once. A much larger clone differs from this one at a single base, so this may be a read error. The chain employs TRBV28 and TRBJ1-2, with D possibly being TRBD1 (5 bases). CDR3 length equals 14 residues. Trimming left V 9 bases short and J 8 bases short, with 22 bases between. CDR1 is MDHEN and CDR2 is SYDVKM in the germline V gene. In DNA, the CDR3 is TGTGCCAGGAGTCACGGGACCCACAAGGGGGGCTACACCTTC. Translation: CARSHGTHKGGYTF.

The chain couples TRBV6-1 to TRBJ2-1, with TRBD2 as a possible D gene (6 bases). V was shortened by 3 bases and J by 12 bases, with 21 bases between the two germline ends. The CDR3 runs to 15 residues. Per germline, CDR1 MNHNS and CDR2 SASEGT. The CDR3 DNA follows: TGTGCCAGCAGTGAGGGGGGTAGTGGAATGGGTGTGCAGTTCTTC. The encoded protein is CASSEGGSGMGVQFF.

This clonotype was observed many times. The chain has TRBV29-1 and TRBJ1-1; D is uncertain. Germline CDR1 is SQVTM and CDR2 is ANQGSEA. There are 12 residues in the CDR3. V was clipped by 1 base and J by 8 bases, with 11 bases between them. CDR3 loop: CSVEGNRAEAFF. Written as DNA, the CDR3 is TGCAGCGTTGAAGGAAACAGAGCGGAAGCTTTCTTT.

With regard to this clonotype: A read error may produce the germline difference seen at one junction end. The chain couples TRBV7-8 to TRBJ2-4; TRBD1 matches at 9 bases. CDR1 and CDR2 (germline): SGHVS, FQNEAQ. The CDR3 has 16 residues. The CDR3 region is CASTQIPGQGQNIQYF. The CDR3 coding sequence is TGTGCCAGCACCCAAATTCCGGGACAGGGTCAAAACATCCAGTACTTC.

In the case of this clonotype: The CDR3 does not end in the conserved phenylalanine or tryptophan, so this is likely a read error. The V gene is TRBV11-2, the J gene TRBJ2-3, with 13 bases identical to TRBD2. The CDR3 loop spans 15 amino acids. Germline V gene sequence: CDR1 SGHAT, CDR2 FQNNGV. The CDR3 reads CASSTGLAGPDTQYY. CDR3 sequence (DNA): TGTGCCAGCAGCACGGGACTAGCGGGACCAGATACACAGTATTAT.

This clonotype showed up many times. CDR3 nucleotides: TGTGCCAGCACACTCCTTCCGGGACAGGGGGCCAATGAGCAGTTCTTC. This sequence encodes CASTLLPGQGANEQFF. The chain is built from TRBV5-6 and TRBJ2-1; 12 bases line up with TRBD1. Germline CDR1 reads SGHDT; CDR2 reads YYEEEE. The CDR3 sequence is 16 residues long. V lost 6 bases and J lost 6; bases outside the gene matches: 10.

Turning to this clonotype: One base away lies a much larger clone, so this may be a sequencing read error. The chain combines TRBV7-3 with TRBJ2-3; 11 bases match TRBD2. The CDR3 runs 16 residues. V gave up 5 bases and J gave up 4 bases; unmatched junction bases: 8. The germline V gene has CDR1 SGHTA and CDR2 FQGTGA. The CDR3 loop is CASSPQLAGVPDTQYF. The CDR3 nucleotides are TGTGCCAGCAGCCCGCAACTAGCGGGAGTACCAGATACGCAGTATTTT.

About this clonotype: Since the CDR3 does not end with the conserved phenylalanine or tryptophan, this likely comes from a read error. The gene calls are TRBV28 and TRBJ1-1; tentative D call: TRBD1 (5 bases). Germline V gene sequence: CDR1 MDHEN, CDR2 SYDVKM. V shed 7 bases and J shed 3 bases, with 15 bases lying between them. The CDR3 sequence is 14 residues long. In DNA, the CDR3 is TGTGCCAGCATCGGCCCCGGGGGGTACACTGAAGCTTTCCTT. This sequence encodes CASIGPGGYTEAFL.

In this sample, this clonotype turned up many times. This chain joins TRBV7-8 and TRBJ1-5; D remains unclear. The V gene lost 1 base and the J gene lost 5 bases, with 12 bases spanning the gap. This CDR3 contains 15 residues. The germline V gene has CDR1 SGHVS and CDR2 FQNEAQ. The chain's CDR3 is CASSLGPQAHQPQHF. Here the CDR3 DNA reads TGTGCCAGCAGCTTAGGTCCCCAGGCGCATCAGCCCCAGCATTTT.

V gene TRBV28 combines with J gene TRBJ1-6; D is perhaps TRBD1 (6 bases). Germline V gene lookup returns CDR1 MDHEN and CDR2 SYDVKM. V lost 6 bases to trimming and J lost 15 bases, with 12 bases between them. The CDR3 spans 11 residues. The CDR3: CASSRTVHLHF. CDR3 nucleotides: TGTGCCAGCAGCCGGACAGTTCACCTCCACTTT.

Points on this clonotype: This may stem from a read error, because a much larger clone lies one nucleotide away. The chain links TRBV6-4 to TRBJ2-1; D is perhaps TRBD2 (6 bases). CDR3 size: 13 residues. CDR1 MRHNA and CDR2 SNTAGT come from the germline V gene. The CDR3 DNA is TGTGCCAGCAGTCACTTAGAAACAGGAGGGCTGCTTTTC. It codes for CASSHLETGGLLF.

This clonotype occurred once. The chain couples TRBV28 to TRBJ2-1, with D perhaps TRBD2 (6 bases). V lost 4 bases, J lost 3 bases, and 16 bases lay in between. This CDR3 has 16 amino acids. CDR1 and CDR2 from the germline V gene are MDHEN and SYDVKM. The CDR3 is CASSSPVGSIYNEQFF. The CDR3 DNA reads as TGTGCCAGCAGTTCTCCAGTCGGGAGTATCTACAATGAGCAGTTCTTC.